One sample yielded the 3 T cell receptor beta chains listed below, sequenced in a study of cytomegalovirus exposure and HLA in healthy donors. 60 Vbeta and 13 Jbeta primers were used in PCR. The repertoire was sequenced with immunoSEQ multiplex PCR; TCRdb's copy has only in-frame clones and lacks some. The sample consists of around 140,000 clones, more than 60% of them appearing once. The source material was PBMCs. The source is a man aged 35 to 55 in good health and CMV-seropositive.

CDR3 DNA sequence: TGTGCCAGCAGTTTCGGAGTCTACGAGCAGTACTTC. Translating it yields CASSFGVYEQYF. J is TRBJ2-7 and V is TRBV28; no firm D call. CDR3 length: 12 residues. V was trimmed by 3 bases and J by 3 bases, leaving 6 bases between them. Germline V CDR1 and CDR2: MDHEN, SYDVKM.

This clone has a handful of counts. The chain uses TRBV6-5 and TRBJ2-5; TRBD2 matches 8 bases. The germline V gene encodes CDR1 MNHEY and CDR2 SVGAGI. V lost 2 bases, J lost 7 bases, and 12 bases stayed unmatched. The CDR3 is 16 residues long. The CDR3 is CASSYGAGGDRGTQYF. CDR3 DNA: TGTGCCAGCAGTTACGGGGCGGGGGGCGACCGGGGGACCCAGTACTTC.

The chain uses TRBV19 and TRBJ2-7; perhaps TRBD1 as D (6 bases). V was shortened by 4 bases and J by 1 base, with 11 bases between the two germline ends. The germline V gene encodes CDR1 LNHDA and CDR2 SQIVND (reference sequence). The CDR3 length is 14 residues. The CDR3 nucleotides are TGTGCCAGTAGTAGAGACAGGTCGTCCTACGAGCAGTACTTC. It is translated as CASSRDRSSYEQYF.